This entry concerns a single T cell receptor (beta chain). Its antigen is still unknown. The V gene lost 2 bases and the J gene lost 5 bases, with 5 bases spanning the gap. Germline V lookup: CDR1 SGHTS, CDR2 YDEGEE. The CDR3 contains 12 residues. This specimen comes from a study of OX40 agonist ivuxolimab in advanced cancers. Turning to the study itself: A mean age of roughly 62 years, range about 20 to 79, was recorded, and around 85% were male. Past anti-PD-1, anti-PD-L1 or anti-CTLA-4 therapy was accepted, and 40% had received some.

Study findings and constraints: At 0.1 to 3.0 mg/kg and by week 6, clonal expansion occurred in CD4+ and CD8+ blood T cells.

Sequencing used immunoSEQ multiplex PCR; TCRdb keeps in-frame clones, though not all of them. The data show 20,000 or so clones, more than 70% seen once. Material: CD4+ or CD8+ T cells sorted from blood, obtained in a trial of the OX40 agonist ivuxolimab. This TCR came from an adult with an advanced solid tumor such as melanoma, head and neck, liver or kidney cancer. This sequence joins TRBV5-8 and TRBJ1-5; D gene uncertain. The CDR3 region has the DNA TGTGCCAGCAGCTTTGGGGATCAGCCCCAGCATTTT. Its translation: CASSFGDQPQHF. The full variable domain, rest sourced from reference TRBV5-8 and TRBJ1-5, is EAGVTQSPTHLIKTRGQQATLRCSPISGHTSVYWYQQALGLGLQFLLWYDEGEERNRGNFPPRFSGRQFPNYSSELNVNALELEDSALYLCASSFGDQPQHFGDGTRLSIL.